The T cell receptor (beta chain) under discussion was sequenced for a study of blood T cell repertoires in COVID-19 (dated by TCRdb to 2020 to 2021). General notes on the study: Samples covering the acute and convalescent phases of COVID-19 were provided by collaborators in the United States, Italy and Spain. Where HLA class I and class II types were available, the types were taken from metadata supplied by the sample provider, not from assay-based typing. The material from the prospective study consisted of cDNA or gDNA derived from T cells, B-cell-depleted T cells, or PBMCs. Samples were obtained from the ongoing ImmuneRACE study (first 160 participants) and from some 1,200 subjects provided by 6 global collaborators. The repertoires were released in a freely available public database intended as a resource for research on the immune response to SARS-CoV-2. The sample metadata nearly always contained a de-identified subject ID, COVID-19 status, age in years and sex. Deeply sampled blood TCRbeta repertoires from subjects exposed to, actively infected with, or recovered from COVID-19 were included in the dataset.

The collaborating institutions used their own protocols to collect whole blood in K2EDTA tubes. Collaborator samples were shipped for TCRbeta analysis as frozen whole blood, isolated PBMCs, or DNA extracted from either sample type. The study at large found these results: Clinical and demographic metadata were provided uncurated, with the amount varying by source and participant.

TCRbeta CDR3 regions were amplified from genomic DNA by means of the immunoSEQ Assay, a bias-controlled multiplex PCR. The authors' pipeline ran thus. The number of nucleated cells in each sample was estimated from the amplification of reference gene primers within the assay. To quantify the absolute abundance of each unique TCRbeta CDR3 rearrangement, sequence reads were collapsed and filtered. For each sample, productive Simpson clonality was calculated by taking the square root of Simpson's diversity index across productive rearrangements. This immuneACCESS table, as held by TCRdb, lists in-frame sequences with V and J called but not all clones. Of the missing ones, under half trace to an unresolved V gene in checked studies; the others have no known cause. The V and J calls and the clone size are those of that table, but D and trimming were determined from the DNA. The sample table shows over 350,000 clones, and roughly 89% are seen once. The top ten clonotypes cover under 1.5% of the sample.

Worth noting for this clone: Its binding antigen is unknown. The input lacks base qualities; no much larger clone sits a single base away.

The germline ends are 16 bases apart after V is trimmed by 0 bases and J by 5 bases. The CDR3 runs 16 amino acids, cysteine and phenylalanine included. CDR3 DNA only is kept here, 48 bases in frame from base 1. Based on the germline V gene (reference sequence), the CDR1 and CDR2 sequences are MNHEY and SMNVEV. This receptor was obtained from a woman in her thirties with active or convalescent COVID-19. The chain joins TRBV27 to TRBJ2-5; possibly the D gene is TRBD1, per 5 matching bases. Sequencing was carried out using peripheral blood. The DNA sequence is as follows: TGTGCCAGCAGTTTATCTCCAGGGTTACTCGGGGAGACCCAGTACTTC. Its protein product is CASSLSPGLLGETQYF.